This T cell receptor (beta chain) is drawn from a study of T cell responses to AZD1222 COVID-19 vaccine. Using immunoSEQ multiplex PCR, the repertoire was profiled, and TCRdb retains in-frame clones only, with some absent. Of about 180,000 clones in the sample, under 95% were seen once. Comments on this clone: As yet, its antigen is unknown.

Study-wide findings and caveats: A mostly white British donor set with more females was recruited, and clonal diversity was possibly underestimated.

V lost 5 bases and J 1 base, leaving 9 bases between the germline ends. This CDR3 has 14 amino acids. Per the germline V gene, CDR1 is LNHNV and CDR2 is YYDKDF (reference sequence). The receptor was derived from an adult who received the AZD1222 COVID-19 vaccine. The chain employs TRBV15 and TRBJ1-5; D is unresolved. Sequencing was performed on peripheral blood, taken 28 days after the second AZD1222 dose. CDR3 amino acids: CATSDTSSNQPQHF. The CDR3 DNA follows: TGTGCCACCAGCGACACTTCCAGCAATCAGCCCCAGCATTTT.